This T cell receptor beta chain was sequenced in a study of blood T cell repertoires in COVID-19. Across the whole study: In each case, the material was cDNA or gDNA derived from T cells, B-cell-depleted T cells, or PBMCs.

Only in-frame clones appear in the TCRdb table, and some are missing; sequencing was by immunoSEQ multiplex PCR. The sample records 120,000 or so clones, 88% being singletons. This CDR3 is built from 14 residues. The germline CDR1 and CDR2 sequences are SGDLS and YYNGEE. Trimming removed 0 bases at V and 8 bases at J, with 12 bases between. The sequence was obtained from a man aged 45-65 years with acute or convalescent COVID-19. Sequenced material: peripheral blood. The chain combines TRBV9 with TRBJ2-4; D is undetermined. The CDR3 loop reads CASSVEQWKDIQYF. The CDR3, as DNA: TGTGCCAGCAGCGTAGAACAGTGGAAAGACATTCAGTACTTC.